The 15 T cell receptor beta chains below come from one sample, sequenced in a study of HIV-infected patients and healthy controls. Whole blood was used without fractionation, so all unsorted peripheral T cells were included. cDNA was made from about 500 ng RNA using alpha and beta constant primers. Separate chain-specific third strand synthesis with multiplexing indices produced the alpha and beta libraries. TCRdb ran MiXCR on the 5' RACE reads and lists one entry per CDR3 protein. Of about 16,000 distinct CDR3 sequences in the sample, more than 8.5% were seen once. Sequenced material: blood. The source is an adult in good health.

This clonotype has just a few counts. The chain has TRBV19 and TRBJ1-4; TRBD1 might be the D (6 bases). Germline CDR1 reads LNHDA; CDR2 reads SQIVND (reference sequence). V was cut by 7 bases and J by 8 bases, with 17 bases left in between. CDR3 length: 14 residues. In DNA form, the CDR3 reads TGTGCCAGTACCACGGGGGCCGAAGGAGAAAAACTGTTTTTT. Its translation: CASTTGAEGEKLFF.

Details on this clonotype: A much larger clonotype is one base distant, so this may be a read error. The V and J genes are TRBV12-3 or TRBV12-4 and TRBJ2-1; unclear D gene. The CDR3 has 12 amino acids. In DNA, the CDR3 is TGTGCCAGCACTTTAGGAGACAATGAGCAGTTCTTC. Its protein product is CASTLGDNEQFF.

This clonotype has ten or more counts. The chain uses TRBV11-1 and TRBJ2-1; TRBD2 aligns across 9 bases. V shed 4 bases and J 4 bases; nucleotides not matched to a gene: 5. The germline V gene has CDR1 SGHAT and CDR2 FQDESV (reference sequence). The length of the CDR3 is 15 residues. In DNA, the CDR3 is TGTGCCAGCAGCTCCGGGACTAGCACGTACAATGAGCAGTTCTTC. This translates into CASSSGTSTYNEQFF.

This clonotype was detected many times. The V gene is TRBV18, the J gene TRBJ1-5; 10 bases are shared with TRBD1. Germline loops: CDR1 KGHSH, CDR2 LQKENI. The CDR3 runs 14 residues. V gave up 5 bases and J gave up 3 bases; unmatched junction bases: 1. This CDR3 is CASSGTGANQPQHF. CDR3 sequence (DNA): TGTGCCAGCTCAGGGACAGGGGCCAATCAGCCCCAGCATTTT.

This clonotype is medium-sized within its sample. The chain joins TRBV9 to TRBJ1-1, with D possibly matching TRBD1 (6 bases). The CDR3 is 15 residues long. V lost 2 bases to trimming and J lost 4 bases, with 15 bases between them. The germline V gene encodes CDR1 SGDLS and CDR2 YYNGEE. The CDR3 nucleotides are TGTGCCAGCAGCGTCGAACAGGGTTTGAGCACTGAAGCTTTCTTT. Amino acid sequence: CASSVEQGLSTEAFF.

This clonotype was found a few times. Here the CDR3 DNA reads TGTGCCAGCAGTTTGAAAGTGGAGACTGAAGCTTTCTTT. Protein sequence: CASSLKVETEAFF. The chain couples TRBV6-5 to TRBJ1-1; no definite D call. Germline values: CDR1 MNHEY, CDR2 SVGAGI. V lost 4 bases and J lost 5, with 11 bases in between. This CDR3 spans 13 amino acids.

This clonotype was picked up many times. V and J are TRBV11-2 and TRBJ1-1; no reliable D call. The CDR3 length is 13 residues. Germline values: CDR1 SGHAT, CDR2 FQNNGV. Trimming took 1 base from V and 6 from J, leaving 9 bases between them. The CDR3 loop reads CASSLGVGSEAFF. The DNA for the CDR3 is TGTGCCAGCAGCTTAGGTGTTGGGTCTGAAGCTTTCTTT. Filled out from reference TRBV11-2 and TRBJ1-1, the complete variable domain reads EAGVAQSPRYKIIEKRQSVAFWCNPISGHATLYWYQQILGQGPKLLIQFQNNGVVDDSQLPKDRFSAERLKGVDSTLKIQPAKLEDSAVYLCASSLGVGSEAFFGQGTRLTVV.

This clonotype showed up many times. The chain uses TRBV14 and TRBJ2-3; 7 nucleotides agree with TRBD2. The J segment lost 4 bases and the V segment lost 2 bases, leaving 9 bases of the junction unmatched. From germline, CDR1 is SGHDN and CDR2 FVKESK. The CDR3 spans 16 residues. CDR3 protein: CASSQMKREVSDTQYF. DNA for the CDR3: TGTGCCAGCAGCCAAATGAAGCGGGAAGTTTCAGATACGCAGTATTTT.

This clonotype is deemed medium-sized. This chain uses TRBV29-1 with TRBJ2-3; possible D gene TRBD2, 5 bases. Trimming removed 3 bases from V and 0 bases from J, with 10 bases in between. There are 14 residues in the CDR3. Germline V gives CDR1 SQVTM, CDR2 ANQGSEA. The CDR3 nucleotides are TGCAGCGTTGATGGCGGGTCTAGCACAGATACGCAGTATTTT. It translates to CSVDGGSSTDTQYF.

By proportion, this clonotype is medium-sized (0.01 to 0.1%). V usage is TRBV24-1 and J usage is TRBJ2-7, with D perhaps matching TRBD1 (5 bases). The CDR3 has 14 amino acids. Looked up from germline, CDR1 is KGHDR and CDR2 is SFDVKD. Deletions cut 4 bases from V and 0 bases from J, with 9 bases between. The CDR3 nucleotides read TGTGCCACCAGTGACAGGGCCAGCTCCTACGAGCAGTACGTC. This codes for CATSDRASSYEQYV.

This clonotype was observed at least ten times. V is TRBV10-3 and J is TRBJ2-1, with TRBD1 matching 12 bases. J was trimmed by 9 bases and V by 10 bases; bases with no gene match: 13. The CDR3 has 15 residues. CDR1 is ENHRY and CDR2 is SYGVKD in the germline V gene. This CDR3 is CATGTGTGGRGEQFF. CDR3 sequence (DNA): TGTGCCACCGGCACCGGGACAGGGGGCCGCGGTGAGCAGTTCTTC.

CDR3 protein: CASSYSWTGDQPQHF. The CDR3 DNA reads as TGTGCCAGCAGTTACTCCTGGACAGGTGATCAGCCCCAGCATTTT. This chain connects TRBV6-2 or TRBV6-3 to TRBJ1-5, with 7 bases that match TRBD1. CDR1 is MNHEY, CDR2 SVGEGT, per germline. V lost 0 bases to trimming and J lost 5 bases; unmatched junction nucleotides: 4. The CDR3 totals 15 residues.

By share, this clonotype ranks as medium-sized. The rearrangement links TRBV10-1 to TRBJ2-1, with D uncertain. The germline gives CDR1 WNHNN, CDR2 SYGVQD (reference sequence). The V and J ends lost 4 bases and 9 bases respectively, with 10 bases between them. CDR3 length: 12 residues. The DNA of the CDR3 is TGCGCCAGCAGTGCCTCTCTGGGTGAGCAGTTCTTC. Translating gives CASSASLGEQFF.

There are many counts of this clonotype. The chain uses TRBV28 and TRBJ1-5, with D possibly TRBD1 on 6 matching bases. The V end lost 7 bases, the J end lost 6 bases, and 16 bases lay between the germline ends. The CDR3 length is 14 residues. Germline CDR1 is MDHEN and CDR2 is SYDVKM. In nucleotides, the CDR3 is TGTGCCAGCAATAACTACAGGGCTACTCAGCCCCAGCATTTT. It is translated as CASNNYRATQPQHF.

By sample share, this clonotype is medium-sized (0.01 to 0.1%). The gene calls are TRBV5-1 and TRBJ2-7; D call uncertain. CDR1 and CDR2 (germline): SGHRS, YFSETQ. The CDR3 covers 13 residues. The V end was cut by 0 bases, the J end by 4 bases, with 8 bases between. Here the CDR3 DNA reads TGCGCCAGCAGCTTGGGGGCAGGATACGAGCAGTACGTC. Its translation is CASSLGAGYEQYV.